These T cell receptor beta chains were read from a single sample in a study of T cell responses to AZD1222 COVID-19 vaccine. Generated by immunoSEQ multiplex PCR, the TCRdb table keeps only in-frame clones and is missing some. The table includes around 180,000 clones, almost 90% detected once. This material consisted of peripheral blood, taken on day 0 of AZD1222 vaccination. The receptor source for this set is an adult in good health. Each CDR3 is given with its conserved first and last residue. The D gene is left open where the match is weak. Clone size appears in some rows only: once, few, many, or a class for an expanded clone.

v_gene	j_gene	abundance	d_gene	CDR3nt	CDR3aa
TRBV2	TRBJ2-3	-	-	TGTGCCAGCAGCTCCCCAGTGAATACAGATACGCAGTATTTT	CASSSPVNTDTQYF
TRBV19	TRBJ1-2	-	-	TGTGCCAGTACCCCATTAGGACCATCAGATGGCTACACCTTC	CASTPLGPSDGYTF
TRBV4-1	TRBJ1-6	-	-	TGCGCCAGCAGCCAAGCAGTAGGCATGGGACGGAGAAATTCACCCCTCCACTTT	CASSQAVGMGRRNSPLHF
TRBV30	TRBJ2-1	once	-	TGTGCCTGGACCAATCGGGTAAATGAGCAGTTCTTC	CAWTNRVNEQFF
TRBV19	TRBJ1-2	-	TRBD1	TGTGCCAGTAGTCCGTTGACAGGGAACTATGGCTACACCTTC	CASSPLTGNYGYTF
TRBV19	TRBJ1-3	-	-	TGTGCCAGTCAAAAGGAGGCTGGAAACACCATATATTTT	CASQKEAGNTIYF
TRBV6-5	TRBJ1-3	-	-	TGTGCCAGCAGTTACCCAGGGACGTCGGGAAACACCATATATTTT	CASSYPGTSGNTIYF
TRBV10-2	TRBJ1-2	-	TRBD1	TGCGCCAGCAGCGGACAGGGAATCTATGGCTACACCTTC	CASSGQGIYGYTF
TRBV6-2/TRBV6-3	TRBJ2-7	-	TRBD2	TGTGCCAGCAGTTCCCTAGCGGGATTAGCCTACGAGCAGTACTTC	CASSSLAGLAYEQYF
TRBV5-1	TRBJ2-7	-	TRBD1	TGCGCCAGCAGCCAGGGGACAGGGGGCTACGAGCAGTACTTC	CASSQGTGGYEQYF
TRBV5-4	TRBJ2-7	-	TRBD2	TGTGCCAGCAGATTTGCGGGGGGACACTCCTACGAGCAGTACTTC	CASRFAGGHSYEQYF
TRBV7-6	TRBJ1-5	-	-	TGTGCCAGCAGCTTAGGGGGGTCGCATAGCAATCAGCCCCAGCATTTT	CASSLGGSHSNQPQHF
TRBV27	TRBJ1-5	few	-	TGTGCCAGCAGTTTGTCTGGGACTCATAGCAATCAGCCCCAGCATTTT	CASSLSGTHSNQPQHF
TRBV13	TRBJ2-7	-	TRBD1	TGTGCCAGCAGCTTGTCTTTTCTTAGGACAGGAGCCTACGAGCAGTACTTC	CASSLSFLRTGAYEQYF
TRBV18	TRBJ1-5	-	-	TGTGCCAGCTCACCAGGGGGAACAAATCAGCCCCAGCATTTT	CASSPGGTNQPQHF
TRBV10-1	TRBJ1-3	-	-	TGCGCCAGCAGTAGGGAAGCCTACGGAAACACCATATATTTT	CASSREAYGNTIYF
TRBV19	TRBJ1-3	-	-	TGTGCCAGTAGTATTTCACCCGGGGATGGGCACACCATATATTTT	CASSISPGDGHTIYF
TRBV15	TRBJ2-5	-	-	TGTGCCACCAGCAGAGCAGGGCCGGGGGAGACCCAGTACTTC	CATSRAGPGETQYF
TRBV10-3	TRBJ2-5	-	TRBD1	TGTGCCATCAGTGAGTGGGACAGGGTTAAGACCCAGTACTTC	CAISEWDRVKTQYF
TRBV30	TRBJ1-1	-	TRBD1	TGTGCCTGGAGGGACTGGAGGACAGGGAAGAACACTGAAGCTTTCTTT	CAWRDWRTGKNTEAFF
TRBV6-5	TRBJ2-7	once	-	TGTGCCAGCAGCCCCGGGGGGCCCCCTTACGAGCAGTACTTC	CASSPGGPPYEQYF
TRBV28	TRBJ1-4	-	TRBD1	TGTGCCAGCAGTTTTCCTACAGGGGGGGCTGAAAAACTGTTTTTT	CASSFPTGGAEKLFF
TRBV6-1	TRBJ2-1	-	TRBD1	TGTGCCAGCAGTGTCTGGGACAGTAGATCCTACAATGAGCAGTTCTTC	CASSVWDSRSYNEQFF
TRBV18	TRBJ2-1	-	-	TGTGCCAGCTCACCAGTATACAATGAGCAGTTCTTC	CASSPVYNEQFF
TRBV27	TRBJ2-7	-	-	TGTGCCAGCAGCCTAGGGAGGGGGGTAGGGGAGCAGTACTTC	CASSLGRGVGEQYF
TRBV5-8	TRBJ2-3	-	-	TGTGCCAGCAGGGACGGAAGTATGATTCTCGAGTATTTT	CASRDGSMILEYF
TRBV29-1	TRBJ2-7	few	-	TGCAGTACGCGGTCCTCCTACGAGCAGTACTTC	CSTRSSYEQYF
TRBV10-3	TRBJ2-6	-	-	TGTGCCATCAGGGGGGGACGGATCATGAGCTCTGGGGCCAACGTCCTGACTTTC	CAIRGGRIMSSGANVLTF
TRBV6-5	TRBJ2-1	-	-	TGTGCCAGCAGCCCGGGGTACCGAATAGATGAGCAGTTCTTC	CASSPGYRIDEQFF
TRBV6-5	TRBJ2-1	-	TRBD2	TGTGCCAGCAGTTACCTAGCGGGATATGAGCAGTTCTTC	CASSYLAGYEQFF
TRBV2	TRBJ2-7	few	TRBD2	TGTGCCAGCTATAGGGGAGCGGGGGGGATACCCTACGAGCAGTACTTC	CASYRGAGGIPYEQYF
TRBV7-8	TRBJ2-3	-	-	TGTGCCAGCAGCTTAGCGCTTGCCTTCCCAGATACGCAGTATTTT	CASSLALAFPDTQYF
TRBV7-6	TRBJ2-1	-	TRBD2	TGTGCCAGCAGCTTACCAACTAGCGGGGCGATGAATGAGCAGTTCTTC	CASSLPTSGAMNEQFF
TRBV4-3	TRBJ1-2	few	-	TGCGCCAGCAGCCAAGTAGGAGGGGTTAACTATGGCTACACCTTC	CASSQVGGVNYGYTF
TRBV9	TRBJ1-2	-	-	TGTGCCAGCAGCCCCTCTGGTCCTCACTATGGCTACACCTTC	CASSPSGPHYGYTF
TRBV28	TRBJ2-7	once	-	TGTGCCAGCAGTTTCCCAGGGATCGCTCCCTACGAGCAGTACTTC	CASSFPGIAPYEQYF
TRBV9	TRBJ2-2	-	TRBD2	TGTGCCAGCAGCCCTTCCCAGCGGGAGATCAGGGTTGACACCGGGGAGCTGTTTTTT	CASSPSQREIRVDTGELFF